This passage covers 11 T cell receptor beta chains from one sample sequenced in a study of blood T cell repertoires in COVID-19. Assay used: immunoSEQ multiplex PCR; TCRdb lists only in-frame clones, some missing. The data contain a few hundred thousand clones, roughly nine tenths of them singletons. The sample consisted of PBMCs or T cells enriched from blood (not recorded which). These receptors were taken from a human donor in a cohort exposed to, infected with or recovered from COVID-19 (not recorded which). The donor label of this sample is uncertain.

J is TRBJ2-1 and V is TRBV11-3; 11 bases map to TRBD2. Germline loops: CDR1 SGHNT, CDR2 YENEEA. Trimming removed 5 bases from V and 5 bases from J; junction bases left unmatched: 5. The CDR3 length is 15 residues. The CDR3: CASSPPGLADNEQFF. The CDR3 region has the DNA TGTGCCAGCAGCCCGCCGGGACTAGCGGACAATGAGCAGTTCTTC.

The chain is built from TRBV19 and TRBJ1-5; TRBD1 might be the D (5 bases). Germline V gives CDR1 LNHDA, CDR2 SQIVND (reference sequence). The CDR3 is 11 residues long. V was cut by 11 bases and J by 2 bases, with 7 bases left in between. CDR3 protein: CAGGGNQPQHF. In DNA, the CDR3 is TGTGCCGGGGGGGGCAATCAGCCCCAGCATTTT.

The V and J genes are TRBV6-6 and TRBJ1-1, with D possibly TRBD1 on 6 matching bases. V shed 6 bases and J shed 3 bases, with 20 bases lying between them. The CDR3 runs 16 residues. Germline CDR1 and CDR2: MNHNY and SVGAGI (reference sequence). In DNA, the CDR3 is TGTGCCAGCAGCCAATACTCGGGGGGGGCGGACACTGAAGCTTTCTTT. It is translated as CASSQYSGGADTEAFF.

The chain couples TRBV4-3 to TRBJ1-4; the D gene is possibly TRBD1 (6 bases). The germline gives CDR1 LGHNA, CDR2 YSLEER. The CDR3 extends over 16 amino acids. Trimming removed 0 bases from V and 0 bases from J, with 8 bases in between. CDR3 sequence reads: CASSQERTATNEKLFF. In nucleotides, the CDR3 is TGCGCCAGCAGCCAAGAAAGGACAGCAACTAATGAAAAACTGTTTTTT.

The chain is built from TRBV3-1 (or the pseudogene TRBV3-2) and TRBJ1-1; D unclear. CDR1 and CDR2 from the germline V gene are LGHDT and YNNKEL (reference sequence). Trimming removed 0 bases from V and 11 bases from J, with 13 bases in between. CDR3 length: 13 amino acids. CDR3 nucleotides: TGTGCCAGCAGCCAAGATAATCAGAGGGTGGCTTTCTTT. Encoded protein: CASSQDNQRVAFF.

The V call is TRBV3-1 (or the pseudogene TRBV3-2), the J call TRBJ1-2; 9 bases line up with TRBD1. Germline CDR1 and CDR2: LGHDT and YNNKEL (reference sequence). This CDR3 spans 19 amino acids. With 4 bases clipped from V and 4 bases from J, the junction kept 19 bases outside the gene matches. CDR3 amino acids: CASSRETGTGLLRPYGYTF. For the CDR3, the DNA is TGTGCCAGCAGCCGAGAGACGGGGACAGGGCTCCTACGACCCTATGGCTACACCTTC.

This rearrangement joins TRBV11-2 to TRBJ2-4; D possibly corresponds to TRBD2 (5 bases). V gave up 5 bases and J gave up 0 bases, with 17 bases separating them. The CDR3 spans 17 residues. The germline CDR1 and CDR2 sequences are SGHAT and FQNNGV. CDR3: CASSPRTVNLAKNIQYF. The CDR3 nucleotides read TGTGCCAGCAGCCCCCGGACTGTCAACTTAGCCAAAAACATTCAGTACTTC.

The chain carries TRBV5-8 and TRBJ2-5, with 14 bases aligning to TRBD2. The CDR3 totals 17 residues. V lost 4 bases, J lost 4 bases, and 9 bases stayed unmatched. The germline CDR1 and CDR2 sequences are SGHTS and YDEGEE. CDR3: CASSQGLAGDVGETQYF. CDR3 coding DNA: TGTGCCAGCAGCCAGGGACTAGCGGGGGACGTAGGAGAGACCCAGTACTTC.

The J gene is TRBJ1-4, the V gene TRBV5-1; no clear D. CDR3 length: 14 residues. From germline, CDR1 is SGHRS and CDR2 YFSETQ. V was shortened by 5 bases and J by 0 bases, with 8 bases between the two germline ends. CDR3 coding DNA: TGCGCCAGCAGGCAGGTTACAACTAATGAAAAACTGTTTTTT. Translation: CASRQVTTNEKLFF.

This chain uses TRBV6-5 with TRBJ1-2; 9 bases match TRBD1. CDR3 length equals 14 residues. J lost 4 bases, V lost 6 bases, and 6 bases had no gene match. From germline, CDR1 is MNHEY and CDR2 SVGAGI. In DNA, the CDR3 is TGTGCCAGCAGATCCGGGACAGGGACCTATGGCTACACCTTC. Translation gives CASRSGTGTYGYTF.

V is TRBV7-3 and J is TRBJ2-5, with 7 positions matching TRBD1. The CDR3 runs to 14 residues. V was pared by 5 bases and J by 3 bases, with 6 bases of the junction left unmatched. In germline, CDR1 is SGHTA, CDR2 FQGTGA. DNA for the CDR3: TGTGCCAGCAGCCCGACCGGGACAGAAGAGACCCAGTACTTC. This translates into CASSPTGTEETQYF.